A selection of T cell receptor beta chains follows, all from one sample in a study of Graves' ophthalmopathy and Graves' hyperthyroidism. TCRdb reprocessed the multiplex PCR reads via MiXCR and lists one record per CDR3 protein. The profile shows 600,000 to 700,000 distinct CDR3 sequences, under 50% of them singletons. The sample taken for sequencing was peripheral blood. The receptor set was obtained from an adult man with Graves' ophthalmopathy. The CDR3 runs from the conserved cysteine through the conserved F or W. D genes are given only for firm matches. Rows give clone size only sometimes, using once, few, many, or a class for an expanded clone.

>NA|NA|TRBV15|TRBJ1-5
CATSSTQLNQPQHF
TGTGCCACCAGCAGCACTCAGCTCAATCAGCCCCAGCATTTT
>NA|many|TRBV11-2|TRBJ2-2
CASSFLSGELFF
TGTGCCAGCAGCTTTCTTAGCGGGGAGCTGTTTTTT
>TRBD1|once|TRBV29-1|TRBJ1-2
CSVDTGGYGYTF
TGCAGCGTTGATACAGGGGGCTATGGCTACACCTTC
>NA|many|TRBV10-3|TRBJ2-5
CAIAASKGPGQETQYF
TGTGCCATCGCGGCCTCGAAAGGCCCGGGGCAAGAGACCCAGTACTTC
>NA|once|TRBV7-8|TRBJ1-2
CASSLEGGNGYTF
TGTGCCAGCAGCTTAGAGGGGGGTAATGGCTACACCTTC
>NA|many|TRBV10-3|TRBJ1-2
CAISESRDYGYTF
TGTGCCATCAGTGAAAGCAGAGACTATGGCTACACCTTC
>TRBD2|few|TRBV5-1|TRBJ2-7
CASSLGTSSRDEQYF
TGCGCCAGCAGCTTGGGGACTAGCAGTCGCGACGAGCAGTACTTC
>NA|few|TRBV11-2|TRBJ1-4
CASSFGTLNEKLFF
TGTGCCAGCAGCTTCGGGACTCTAAATGAAAAACTGTTTTTT
>NA|NA|TRBV10-3|TRBJ2-7
CASSYSIRVRVEQYF
TGTGCCAGCAGTTACTCCATCAGGGTCAGAGTCGAGCAGTACTTC
>TRBD2|many|TRBV20-1|TRBJ2-7
CSANKASGKIYEQYF
TGCAGTGCCAATAAAGCTAGCGGGAAGATCTACGAGCAGTACTTC
>TRBD2|many|TRBV20-1|TRBJ2-5
CSARGARGGQETQYF
TGCAGTGCTAGAGGTGCCCGGGGGGGCCAGGAGACCCAGTACTTC
>NA|once|TRBV29-1|TRBJ1-1
CSVTTGQAFF
TGCAGCGTTACGACAGGACAAGCTTTCTTT
>TRBD1|NA|TRBV2|TRBJ2-6
CASRETGGNSGANVLTF
TGTGCCAGCAGGGAGACAGGGGGTAACTCTGGGGCCAACGTCCTGACTTTC
>TRBD1|many|TRBV15|TRBJ1-4
CATRGQANEKLFF
TGTGCCACCAGAGGACAGGCTAATGAAAAACTGTTTTTT
>NA|NA|TRBV25-1|TRBJ2-1
CASSQERGPYNEQFF
TGTGCCAGCAGCCAAGAGAGGGGACCTTACAATGAGCAGTTCTTC
>NA|NA|TRBV10-3|TRBJ1-5
CASSEGWTENQPQHF
TGTGCCAGCAGTGAAGGGTGGACAGAGAATCAGCCCCAGCATTTT
>TRBD1|many|TRBV4-3|TRBJ1-4
CASSQGQHREKLFF
TGCGCCAGCAGCCAGGGACAGCATCGCGAAAAACTGTTTTTT
>TRBD1|few|TRBV6-4|TRBJ1-6
CASSDSIQGTAESPLHF
TGTGCCAGCAGTGACTCGATACAGGGGACAGCGGAATCACCCCTCCACTTT
>TRBD1|many|TRBV2|TRBJ1-1
CASSEAPGQGMNTEAFF
TGTGCCAGCAGTGAAGCGCCGGGACAGGGTATGAACACTGAAGCTTTCTTT
>TRBD1|NA|TRBV10-2|TRBJ1-2
CASSVGQGRHGYTF
TGCGCCAGCAGTGTTGGACAGGGTCGGCATGGCTACACCTTC
>NA|NA|TRBV7-9|TRBJ2-2
CASSLGGSYTGELFF
TGTGCCAGCAGCTTAGGAGGGAGTTACACCGGGGAGCTGTTTTTT
>TRBD2|few|TRBV9|TRBJ2-2
CASSELAHRGAGELFF
TGTGCCAGCAGCGAACTAGCGCACAGAGGCGCCGGGGAGCTGTTTTTT
>NA|NA|TRBV14|TRBJ1-1
CASSPPGQSENTEAFF
TGTGCCAGCAGCCCCCCCGGACAGAGCGAGAACACTGAAGCTTTCTTT
>NA|NA|TRBV25-1|TRBJ1-1
CASSDWGNTEAFF
TGTGCCAGCAGTGATTGGGGTAACACTGAAGCTTTCTTT
>TRBD1|NA|TRBV2|TRBJ2-7
CASSFRDRGRNEQYF
TGTGCCAGCAGTTTCCGGGACAGGGGGCGCAACGAGCAGTACTTC
>TRBD2|NA|TRBV6-5|TRBJ2-2
CASSYGTSITGELFF
TGTGCCAGCAGTTACGGGACTAGCATCACCGGGGAGCTGTTTTTT
>TRBD1|NA|TRBV25-1|TRBJ1-3
CASRPDRARTGNTIYF
TGTGCCAGCAGACCGGACAGGGCTCGCACTGGAAACACCATATATTTT
>TRBD1|NA|TRBV7-3|TRBJ2-3
CASSATGVNTDTQYF
TGTGCCAGCAGCGCCACAGGGGTCAACACAGATACGCAGTATTTT
>NA|many|TRBV29-1|TRBJ2-6
CSVEFWNGSDVLTF
TGCAGCGTTGAATTTTGGAACGGATCGGACGTCCTGACTTTC
>NA|few|TRBV30|TRBJ1-5
CAWSLGQPGNQPQHF
TGTGCCTGGAGTCTCGGGCAACCAGGCAATCAGCCCCAGCATTTT
>NA|NA|TRBV10-3|TRBJ2-5
CAISGSYQETQYF
TGTGCCATCAGTGGGTCCTACCAAGAGACCCAGTACTTC
>NA|many|TRBV6-5|TRBJ1-3
CASSPDGNSRNTIYF
TGTGCCAGCAGTCCCGATGGGAACTCGCGAAACACCATATATTTT
>TRBD1|NA|TRBV20-1|TRBJ2-7
CSAKGWGQGLNEQYF
TGCAGTGCTAAGGGGTGGGGACAGGGTTTAAACGAGCAGTACTTC
>NA|NA|TRBV10-3|TRBJ2-6
CAISGGPYVAEAF
TGTGCCATCAGTGGCGGGCCGTACGTCGCTGAAGCTTTC
>NA|NA|TRBV7-3|TRBJ2-1
CASSLATQGYEQFF
TGTGCCAGCAGCTTAGCGACCCAGGGTTATGAGCAGTTCTTC
>NA|NA|TRBV15|TRBJ1-2
CATSGGDSGYGYTF
TGTGCCACCAGCGGAGGAGACTCAGGGTATGGCTACACCTTC
>NA|NA|TRBV10-3|TRBJ1-1
CAIRGILNSDTEAFF
TGTGCCATCAGAGGGATCTTGAATAGTGACACTGAAGCTTTCTTT
>NA|NA|TRBV10-3|TRBJ1-5
CAISEGQHF
TGTGCCATCAGTGAGGGGCAGCATTTT
>TRBD2|few|TRBV9|TRBJ2-5
CASSVASGGAQETQYF
TGTGCCAGCAGCGTGGCTAGCGGGGGGGCCCAGGAGACCCAGTACTTC
>TRBD1|many|TRBV10-3|TRBJ1-6
CAANRGEDNSPLHF
TGTGCCGCAAACAGGGGAGAAGATAATTCACCCCTCCACTTT
>TRBD1|NA|TRBV11-1|TRBJ1-2
CASSHETGLGYTF
TGTGCCAGCAGTCACGAGACAGGGTTAGGCTACACCTTC
>NA|many|TRBV6-5|TRBJ1-2
CASSYEVYTF
TGTGCCAGCAGTTACGAGGTCTACACCTTC
>TRBD1|NA|TRBV5-1|TRBJ2-7
CASRGDRGPYEQYF
TGTGCCAGCAGAGGAGACAGGGGGCCCTACGAGCAGTACTTC
>TRBD1|NA|TRBV2|TRBJ1-5
CASSEARQGARQPQHF
TGTGCCAGCAGTGAAGCAAGGCAGGGGGCTCGTCAGCCCCAGCATTTT
>NA|NA|TRBV3-1|TRBJ1-2
CASSQEWAAGLYGYTF
TGTGCCAGCAGCCAAGAATGGGCAGCCGGCCTCTATGGCTACACCTTC
>NA|many|TRBV7-9|TRBJ2-7
CASSLAQNEQYF
TGTGCCAGCAGCTTAGCACAGAACGAGCAGTACTTC
>TRBD1|few|TRBV19|TRBJ2-7
CASSPRRDRVYEQYF
TGTGCCAGTAGTCCACGCCGGGACAGGGTTTACGAGCAGTACTTC
>NA|many|TRBV13|TRBJ2-5
CASSFVRSGETQYF
TGTGCCAGCAGCTTTGTGAGGAGCGGAGAGACCCAGTACTTC
>NA|few|TRBV30|TRBJ1-2
CAWSTANYGYTF
TGTGCCTGGAGTACTGCGAACTATGGCTACACCTTC
>NA|few|TRBV19|TRBJ1-5
CAWSVGNGQPQHF
TGTGCCTGGAGTGTGGGGAACGGTCAGCCCCAGCATTTT
>TRBD1|few|TRBV29-1|TRBJ1-1
CSVGTGSAEAFF
TGCAGCGTTGGGACAGGGTCCGCTGAAGCTTTCTTT
>NA|many|TRBV19|TRBJ2-2
CASILAANTGELFF
TGTGCCAGTATTTTAGCGGCGAACACCGGGGAGCTGTTTTTT
>TRBD1|many|TRBV12-3/TRBV12-4|TRBJ1-1
CASSPGQGEGTEAFF
TGTGCCAGCAGTCCAGGACAGGGGGAAGGGACTGAAGCTTTCTTT
>NA|many|TRBV4-2|TRBJ1-3
CASSQDLQNTIYF
TGTGCCAGCAGCCAAGATCTGCAAAACACCATATATTTT
>TRBD1|many|TRBV19|TRBJ1-5
CASIGSGTGGNQPQHF
TGTGCCAGTATCGGATCCGGGACAGGGGGGAATCAGCCCCAGCATTTT